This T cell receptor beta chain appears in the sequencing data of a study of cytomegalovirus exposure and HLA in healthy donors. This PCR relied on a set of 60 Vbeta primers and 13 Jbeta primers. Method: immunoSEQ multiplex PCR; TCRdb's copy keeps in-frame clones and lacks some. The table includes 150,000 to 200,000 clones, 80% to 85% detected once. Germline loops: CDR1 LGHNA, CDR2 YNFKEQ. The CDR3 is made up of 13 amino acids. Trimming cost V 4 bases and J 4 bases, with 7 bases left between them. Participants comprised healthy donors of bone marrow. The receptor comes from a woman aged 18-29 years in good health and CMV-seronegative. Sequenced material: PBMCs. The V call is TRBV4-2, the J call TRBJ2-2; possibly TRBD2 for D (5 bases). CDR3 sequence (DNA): TGTGCCAGCAGCCCTAGCAGCACCGGGGAGCTGTTTTTT. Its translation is CASSPSSTGELFF.